The clone carrying this T cell receptor beta chain was picked up many times. Its antigen is not known. What was amplified from RNA transcripts were TCR beta CDR3 regions. Carried out on the TCR CDR3, a first-round RT-PCR used the HTBI primer set. TCRdb independently ran MiXCR on the multiplex PCR reads; one entry per CDR3 protein. Of 300,000 to 500,000 distinct CDR3 sequences in the sample, 11% to 15% were seen once. The ends lost 2 bases at V and 2 bases at J; junction bases unmatched: 13. Germline CDR1 and CDR2: MNHEY and SVGAGI. The CDR3 has 19 amino acids. Duration under 3 months, a NOSPECS grade of at least 4, and a Clinical Activity Score of at least 3 characterized the ophthalmopathy patients. Uncontrolled infections, other autoimmune diseases, pregnancy or lactation led to exclusion of patients. Diagnoses were made from clinical symptoms, serum measures (thyroxine and TRAb), thyroid ultrasound and orbital computed tomography.

This sample was taken from a study of T cells in Graves' hyperthyroidism and ophthalmopathy. General study findings and limits: The model anticipated ophthalmopathy a median approximately six months pre-onset.

The sequencing input was blood. The receptor was isolated from a man aged 50 to 60 with Graves' ophthalmopathy. The chain has TRBV6-5 and TRBJ2-4; 9 bases fit TRBD2. The CDR3 nucleotides read TGTGCCAGCAGTTACCCTCCCGTTAGCGGGAGTTTCTCCAAAAACATTCAGTACTTC. It codes for CASSYPPVSGSFSKNIQYF.